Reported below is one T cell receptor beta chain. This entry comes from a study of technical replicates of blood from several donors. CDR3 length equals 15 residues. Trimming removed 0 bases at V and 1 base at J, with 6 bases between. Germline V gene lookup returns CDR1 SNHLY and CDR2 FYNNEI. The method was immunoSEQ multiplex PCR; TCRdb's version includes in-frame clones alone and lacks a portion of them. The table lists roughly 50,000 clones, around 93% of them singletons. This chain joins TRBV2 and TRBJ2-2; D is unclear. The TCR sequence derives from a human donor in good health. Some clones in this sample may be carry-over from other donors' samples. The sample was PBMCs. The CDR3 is CASSEASGNTGELFF. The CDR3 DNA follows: TGTGCCAGCAGTGAAGCCTCGGGGAACACCGGGGAGCTGTTTTTT.